This passage covers 24 T cell receptor beta chains from one sample sequenced in a study of blood T cell repertoires in COVID-19. Assay used: immunoSEQ multiplex PCR; TCRdb lists only in-frame clones, some missing. The sample includes 250,000 or so clones, roughly 80% seen only once; the top ten take 6% to 7%. Material for sequencing was peripheral blood. The receptors derive from an older woman with active or convalescent COVID-19.

This rearrangement joins TRBV6-6 to TRBJ2-7; possible D gene TRBD2, 7 bases. The CDR3 consists of 15 residues. The V end lost 6 bases, the J end lost 7 bases, and 22 bases lay between the germline ends. Per the germline V gene, CDR1 is MNHNY and CDR2 is SVGAGI (reference sequence). The CDR3 DNA follows: TGTGCCAGCAGAGGGGGAGGTGGCGGGAGAGGGGAGCAGTACTTC. Amino acid sequence: CASRGGGGGRGEQYF.

This chain uses TRBV6-5 with TRBJ1-1; D unresolved. V lost 2 bases and J lost 0, with 7 bases in between. This CDR3 comprises 14 residues. The germline V gene encodes CDR1 MNHEY and CDR2 SVGAGI. For the CDR3, the DNA is TGTGCCAGCAGTTACACAGAGATGAACACTGAAGCTTTCTTT. Translated, it gives CASSYTEMNTEAFF.

J is TRBJ1-1 and V is TRBV7-3; no clear D. Germline CDR1 and CDR2: SGHTA and FQGTGA. The CDR3 length is 14 residues. Trimming removed 5 bases from V and 6 bases from J, with 16 bases in between. This chain's CDR3 is CASSPTGRAAEAFF. The CDR3 nucleotides read TGTGCCAGCAGCCCCACTGGGAGGGCAGCTGAAGCTTTCTTT.

The rearrangement joins TRBV7-3 to TRBJ2-2; 14 nucleotides match TRBD2. The CDR3 contains 20 residues. The trim removed 3 bases at V and 2 bases at J, leaving 11 bases unmatched. Germline-derived CDR1 and CDR2 are SGHTA and FQGTGA. The CDR3 region is CASSFNLRLAGGPNTGELFF. As DNA, the CDR3 is TGTGCCAGCAGCTTTAACTTGCGACTAGCGGGAGGGCCCAACACCGGGGAGCTGTTTTTT.

The rearrangement uses TRBV10-2 and TRBJ1-5, with D possibly TRBD1 on 5 matching bases. From germline, CDR1 is WSHSY and CDR2 SAAADI. The germline V and J ends were trimmed by 4 bases and 7 bases, with 14 bases remaining between them. This CDR3 region has 14 residues. The CDR3 coding sequence is TGCGCCAGCAGTGGGCCCGGGAGGGGCCAGCCCCAGCATTTT. The encoded protein is CASSGPGRGQPQHF.

V and J are TRBV6-2 or TRBV6-3 and TRBJ2-5, with D unclear. This CDR3 region has 14 residues. Trimming shortened V by 2 bases and J by 1 base, and 8 bases separated the two germline ends. Per germline, CDR1 MNHEY and CDR2 SVGEGT. CDR3 in amino acids: CASSYASVQETQYF. The CDR3 nucleotides are TGTGCCAGCAGTTACGCCTCGGTCCAAGAGACCCAGTACTTC.

J is TRBJ1-5 and V is TRBV3-1 (or the pseudogene TRBV3-2); 7 nucleotides line up with TRBD1. The CDR3 covers 15 residues. CDR1 is LGHDT, CDR2 YNNKEL, per germline (reference sequence). V lost 4 bases, J lost 7 bases, and 10 bases stayed unmatched. CDR3 sequence: CASSLSGGSSQPQHF. Here the CDR3 DNA reads TGTGCCAGCAGCCTCTCAGGGGGGTCCAGCCAGCCCCAGCATTTT.

This clone was seen a few times. The CDR3 loop reads CAIFYTGELFF. CDR3 in DNA: TGTGCCATCTTTTACACCGGGGAGCTGTTTTTT. The chain employs TRBV6-5 and TRBJ2-2; D gene uncertain. The V end lost 10 bases, the J end lost 3 bases, and 6 bases lay between the germline ends. The germline gives CDR1 MNHEY, CDR2 SVGAGI. This CDR3 is 11 amino acids long.

This chain connects TRBV3-1 (or the pseudogene TRBV3-2) to TRBJ1-1; the match to TRBD1 covers 8 bases. This CDR3 contains 15 residues. Germline V gene data show CDR1 as LGHDT and CDR2 as YNNKEL (reference sequence). Trimming took 4 bases from V and 0 from J; bases not matched to a gene: 4. CDR3 bases: TGTGCCAGCAGCCTCAGGGGGCGGGTGAACACTGAAGCTTTCTTT. Amino acids: CASSLRGRVNTEAFF.

The chain carries TRBV15 and TRBJ2-7, with D maybe TRBD1 (6 bases). Between the trimmed V and J ends, which lost 2 bases and 5 bases, there was a span of 10 bases. This CDR3 is 13 amino acids long. Per germline, CDR1 LNHNV and CDR2 YYDKDF (reference sequence). As DNA, the CDR3 is TGTGCCACCAGCAGACGACCAGGGGACGAGCAGTACGTC. Its protein product is CATSRRPGDEQYV.

This clone showed up just a few times. The V and J genes are TRBV4-2 and TRBJ1-6; the match to TRBD1 covers 7 bases. The ends lost 0 bases at V and 7 bases at J; junction bases unmatched: 9. This CDR3 spans 17 amino acids. The germline CDR1 and CDR2 sequences are LGHNA and YNFKEQ. This CDR3 is CASSQDPLPTGNSPLHF. CDR3 sequence (DNA): TGTGCCAGCAGCCAAGATCCCCTACCGACAGGGAATTCACCCCTCCACTTT.

V usage is TRBV28 and J usage is TRBJ1-1; 9 nucleotides agree with TRBD1. The germline V gene has CDR1 MDHEN and CDR2 SYDVKM. J gave up 3 bases and V 2 bases, and 4 bases lay outside the gene matches. CDR3 length: 15 residues. CDR3 DNA sequence: TGTGCCAGCAGTTTAGTGGGACAGGGAGACACTGAAGCTTTCTTT. Amino acids: CASSLVGQGDTEAFF.

This clone was found a few times. The chain joins TRBV3-1 (or the pseudogene TRBV3-2) to TRBJ2-7; maybe TRBD2 (5 bases). The V gene lost 5 bases and the J gene lost 7 bases, with 18 bases spanning the gap. Germline assignment: CDR1 LGHDT and CDR2 YNNKEL (reference sequence). This CDR3 is 14 amino acids long. CDR3 sequence reads: CASSSGNTAWEQYF. Here the CDR3 DNA reads TGTGCCAGCAGCTCCGGGAATACAGCCTGGGAGCAGTACTTC.

The chain couples TRBV2 to TRBJ2-1, with D possibly TRBD2 on 6 matching bases. From germline, CDR1 is SNHLY and CDR2 FYNNEI. The CDR3 covers 14 residues. Between the trimmed V and J ends, which lost 8 bases and 9 bases, there was a span of 20 bases. Here the CDR3 DNA reads TGTGCCAGCCACGGACTACTGAGCCCCGTTGAGCAGTTCTTC. It yields the protein CASHGLLSPVEQFF.

This sequence joins TRBV19 and TRBJ1-1, with 7 bases matching TRBD1. There are 17 residues in the CDR3. Germline V gives CDR1 LNHDA, CDR2 SQIVND (reference sequence). J gave up 0 bases and V 7 bases, and 14 bases lay outside the gene matches. The CDR3 bases are TGTGCCAGTACCCGTGGACAGGACCTAATTTTGAACACTGAAGCTTTCTTT. Translating it yields CASTRGQDLILNTEAFF.

The chain carries TRBV6-1 and TRBJ2-1; D possibly corresponds to TRBD2 (5 bases). The CDR3 has 17 residues. CDR1 and CDR2 from the germline V gene are MNHNS and SASEGT. The V gene lost 3 bases and the J gene lost 4 bases, with 19 bases spanning the gap. The CDR3 region is CASSDRSPLTGYNEQFF. As DNA, the CDR3 is TGTGCCAGCAGTGACCGATCACCCCTTACGGGGTACAATGAGCAGTTCTTC.

This clone was seen just once. The V gene is TRBV15, the J gene TRBJ1-2, with a possible D match to TRBD1 (5 bases). Germline V lookup: CDR1 LNHNV, CDR2 YYDKDF (reference sequence). The CDR3 sequence is 15 residues long. The germline V and J ends were trimmed by 1 base and 10 bases, with 19 bases remaining between them. CDR3 in DNA: TGTGCCACCAGCAGAGTTCTTTTAATCGGGGGAACCTACACCTTC. Translation gives CATSRVLLIGGTYTF.

The chain employs TRBV20-1 and TRBJ1-5, with a tentative D call TRBD1 (5 bases). CDR1 DFQATT and CDR2 SNEGSKA come from the germline V gene (reference sequence). The length of the CDR3 is 11 residues. CDR3 sequence: CRGTFPGAQHF. The DNA of the CDR3 is TGCAGGGGGACCTTCCCGGGGGCCCAGCATTTT.

The chain links TRBV5-4 to TRBJ2-7; D unclear. The germline CDR1 and CDR2 sequences are SGHNT and YYREEE (reference sequence). This CDR3 contains 15 residues. V was cut by 1 base and J by 6 bases, with 17 bases left in between. CDR3 sequence reads: CASSLSTPVFLEQYV. CDR3 bases: TGTGCCAGCAGCTTGTCTACTCCGGTATTTCTCGAGCAGTACGTC.

The genes are TRBV30 and TRBJ2-7; 11 positions match TRBD2. Germline loops: CDR1 GTSNPN, CDR2 SVGIG (reference sequence). Germline trimming cut 3 bases from V and 4 bases from J; bases unmatched to any gene: 8. The CDR3 has 15 residues. The CDR3 coding sequence is TGTGCCTGGAGCCCCGGACTAGCGGGCGGGTACGAGCAGTACTTC. This gives the protein CAWSPGLAGGYEQYF. Complete variable domain (other parts from reference TRBV30 and TRBJ2-7): SQTIHQWPATLVQPVGSPLSLECTVEGTSNPNLYWYRQAAGRGLQLLFYSVGIGQISSEVPQNLSASRPQDRQFILSSKKLLLSDSGFYLCAWSPGLAGGYEQYFGPGTRLTVT.

Turning to this clone: Distinct nucleotide sequences in the sample also encode this CDR3. The rearrangement links TRBV3-1 (or the pseudogene TRBV3-2) to TRBJ2-1, with D possibly matching TRBD2 (5 bases). CDR1 and CDR2 from the germline V gene are LGHDT and YNNKEL (reference sequence). There are 12 residues in the CDR3. Trimming took off 1 base at V and 10 bases at J, with 8 bases between the two ends. The CDR3 region has the DNA TGTGCCAGCAGCCAAGTTCCGGGGGAGCAGTTCTTC. Protein sequence: CASSQVPGEQFF.

The rearrangement joins TRBV11-3 to TRBJ2-5; D might be TRBD2 (5 bases). The germline CDR1 and CDR2 sequences are SGHNT and YENEEA. The CDR3 runs to 13 residues. Between the trimmed V and J ends, which lost 5 bases and 4 bases, there was a span of 11 bases. CDR3 DNA: TGTGCCAGCAGCGAGCAAGAGGGAGAGACCCAGTACTTC. Translating gives CASSEQEGETQYF.

The V call is TRBV6-6, the J call TRBJ1-4; TRBD1 matches at 7 bases. The V and J ends lost 0 bases and 8 bases, in that order; junction bases with no gene match: 9. The CDR3 runs 16 residues. Germline assignment: CDR1 MNHNY and CDR2 SVGAGI (reference sequence). The CDR3 bases are TGTGCCAGCAGTTACTCGCGACAGGGTATGATAGAAAAACTGTTTTTT. This gives the protein CASSYSRQGMIEKLFF.

This rearrangement joins TRBV19 to TRBJ2-1, with D possibly TRBD1 on 6 matching bases. Trimming removed 3 bases from V and 8 bases from J, with 23 bases in between. This CDR3 region has 17 residues. Germline-derived CDR1 and CDR2 are LNHDA and SQIVND (reference sequence). CDR3 protein: CASSMPSGTPAADEQFF. The DNA for the CDR3 is TGTGCCAGTAGTATGCCCTCCGGGACACCGGCGGCAGATGAGCAGTTCTTC.